Each of the 14 T cell receptor beta chains below was sequenced from the same sample in a study of early stage breast cancer tumors. TCRdb's table, derived via immunoSEQ multiplex PCR, lists solely in-frame clones and lacks some. The sample gives tens of thousands of clones, 74% of which show up once; about 4.7% is in the top ten. The sequenced material came from blood. The receptors come from a person in their 40s with breast cancer.

This clone was seen only once. V is TRBV5-4 and J is TRBJ1-1, with 8 bases lining up with TRBD1. The junction had 7 bases not matched to a gene; V was cut back by 0 bases and J by 3 bases. CDR1 is SGHNT and CDR2 is YYREEE in the germline V gene (reference sequence). The CDR3 runs to 16 residues. CDR3 nucleotide sequence: TGTGCCAGCAGCTTGGGACAGGGGAATTCGGACACTGAAGCTTTCTTT. Protein: CASSLGQGNSDTEAFF.

The chain carries TRBV11-3 and TRBJ2-2; 7 bases fit TRBD1. Germline CDR1 is SGHNT and CDR2 is YENEEA. This CDR3 has 19 amino acids. V lost 4 bases, J lost 7 bases, and 21 bases stayed unmatched. The CDR3 DNA sequence: TGTGCCAGCAGCTCCGGACAGGATTTAGTGCTTCGAGGTAGCGGGGAGCTGTTTTTT. It specifies CASSSGQDLVLRGSGELFF.

This clone was counted only a few times. The genes are TRBV7-9 and TRBJ2-1; 7 bases match TRBD2. In germline, CDR1 is SEHNR, CDR2 FQNEAQ (reference sequence). V shed 4 bases and J 2 bases; nucleotides not matched to a gene: 5. The CDR3 length is 15 residues. CDR3 amino acids: CASSSPGLAYNEQFF. In nucleotides, the CDR3 is TGTGCCAGCAGCTCCCCCGGACTAGCCTACAATGAGCAGTTCTTC.

About this clone: One end of the junction does not line up with germline, which may come from a read error. The rearrangement uses TRBV7-2 and TRBJ1-1, with D uncertain. The germline CDR1 and CDR2 sequences are SGHTA and FQGNSA. The CDR3 has 13 amino acids. The CDR3 loop is CASTLTVNTEAFF. CDR3 nucleotide sequence: TGTGCCAGCACCTTAACAGTGAACACTGAAGCTTTCTTT. The full variable domain, its missing parts supplied by reference TRBV7-2 and TRBJ1-1, is GAGVSQSPSNKVTEKGKDVELRCDPISGHTALYWYRQSLGQGLEFLIYFQGNSAPDKSGLPSDRFSAERTGGSVSTLTIQRTQQEDSAVYLCASTLTVNTEAFFGQGTRLTVV.

The chain links TRBV9 to TRBJ2-3, with 10 positions matching TRBD2. Germline lookup yields CDR1 SGDLS and CDR2 YYNGEE. The junction had 3 bases not matched to a gene; V was cut back by 4 bases and J by 1 base. The CDR3 sequence is 15 residues long. The CDR3 loop is CASSYLAGGTDTQYF. CDR3 bases: TGTGCCAGCAGCTATCTAGCGGGGGGCACAGATACGCAGTATTTT.

The V and J genes are TRBV30 and TRBJ2-1; D ambiguous. Per the germline V gene, CDR1 is GTSNPN and CDR2 is SVGIG (reference sequence). This CDR3 region has 10 residues. Deletions cut 2 bases from V and 7 bases from J, with 3 bases between. CDR3 DNA: TGTGCCTGGAGTCAGAATGAGCAGTTCTTC. It encodes CAWSQNEQFF.

The rearrangement links TRBV2 to TRBJ2-5; D unresolved. In germline, CDR1 is SNHLY, CDR2 FYNNEI. Trimming took 5 bases from V and 1 from J, leaving 8 bases between them. The CDR3 has 13 amino acids. This CDR3 reads CASSRSVQETQYF. In nucleotides, the CDR3 is TGTGCCAGCAGTAGGTCAGTCCAAGAGACCCAGTACTTC. The full variable domain, with the rest looked up from reference TRBV2 and TRBJ2-5, is EPEVTQTPSHQVTQMGQEVILRCVPISNHLYFYWYRQILGQKVEFLVSFYNNEISEKSEIFDDQFSVERPDGSNFTLKIRSTKLEDSAMYFCASSRSVQETQYFGPGTRLLVL.

The chain combines TRBV7-2 with TRBJ2-1; 7 nucleotides agree with TRBD2. Germline values: CDR1 SGHTA, CDR2 FQGNSA. V dropped 5 bases and J dropped 9; count of bases not matched to a gene: 7. CDR3 length: 13 amino acids. CDR3 bases: TGTGCCAGCAGCCCGGGACTAAGAGTTGAGCAGTTCTTC. It yields the protein CASSPGLRVEQFF.

The gene calls are TRBV6-1 and TRBJ1-5, with D unclear. There are 14 residues in the CDR3. CDR1 is MNHNS and CDR2 is SASEGT in the germline V gene. V lost 6 bases to trimming and J lost 4 bases, with 13 bases between them. Written as DNA, the CDR3 is TGTGCCAGCAGCCTCTGGACTGAAAATCAGCCCCAGCATTTT. It translates to CASSLWTENQPQHF.

This clone appeared a few times. The chain joins TRBV2 to TRBJ2-2; tentative D call: TRBD1 (6 bases). The ends were cut back, 3 bases at V and 6 bases at J, with 8 bases in the middle. CDR3 length equals 13 residues. The germline V gene has CDR1 SNHLY and CDR2 FYNNEI. The CDR3 loop is CASSDRGAGELFF. CDR3 sequence (DNA): TGTGCCAGCAGTGACAGGGGAGCCGGGGAGCTGTTTTTT.

The gene calls are TRBV7-2 and TRBJ2-5; possibly TRBD1 for D (6 bases). The CDR3 is 14 residues long. V lost 5 bases and J 4 bases, leaving 14 bases between the germline ends. The germline V gene has CDR1 SGHTA and CDR2 FQGNSA. CDR3 coding DNA: TGTGCCAGCAGCCCGAGGACAGTTCCAGAGACCCAGTACTTC. Residues: CASSPRTVPETQYF.

V and J are TRBV18 and TRBJ2-7; possibly TRBD2 for D (5 bases). The CDR3 length is 13 residues. Germline V gene sequence: CDR1 KGHSH, CDR2 LQKENI. V was clipped by 5 bases and J by 7 bases, with 15 bases between them. The CDR3 protein is CASSTDPGWEQYF. The DNA of the CDR3 is TGTGCCAGCTCAACTGACCCGGGGTGGGAGCAGTACTTC.

This chain connects TRBV30 to TRBJ2-2; possible D gene TRBD2, 7 bases. The CDR3 length is 15 residues. Germline-derived CDR1 and CDR2 are GTSNPN and SVGIG (reference sequence). Trimming shortened V by 0 bases and J by 4 bases, and 12 bases separated the two germline ends. The DNA for the CDR3 is TGTGCCTGGAGTGTAAGGGGGGAGGGCACCGGGGAGCTGTTTTTT. Amino acids: CAWSVRGEGTGELFF.

Only a few counts were recorded for this clone. This chain connects TRBV4-1 to TRBJ2-3; D not resolved. The V gene lost 0 bases and the J gene lost 5 bases, with 6 bases spanning the gap. CDR1 MGHRA and CDR2 YSYEKL come from the germline V gene. This CDR3 comprises 13 residues. CDR3 region: CASSQERRDTQYF. For the CDR3, the DNA is TGCGCCAGCAGCCAAGAGAGGAGAGATACGCAGTATTTT.